The clone carrying this TCR beta chain was recorded a few times. This sample was included in a study of regulatory T cells in long-lasting Graves disease. Time point here: newly diagnosed GD, antithyroid drugs for less than 3 months. The TCR library used RNA extracted from PBMCs. Clinicians diagnosed Graves' disease using American Thyroid Association guidelines. Arm-PCR with iRepertoire HTBI primers amplified the CDR3 regions for these TCR beta libraries. TCRdb processed the multiplex PCR reads anew with MiXCR; each CDR3 protein has one entry. Counted here are 300,000 to 400,000 distinct CDR3 sequences, 18% occurring once; the ten biggest clones make up less than 40%. The receptor was isolated from a female donor with Graves disease. The sample consisted of peripheral blood mononuclear cells (PBMCs), taken at new diagnosis, from a patient treated with antithyroid drugs.

The CDR3 sequence is CASSTGTGWNTGELFF. CDR3 nucleotides: TGTGCCAGCAGCACCGGGACAGGTTGGAACACCGGGGAGCTGTTTTTT. This chain connects TRBV6-2 or TRBV6-3 to TRBJ2-2, with TRBD1 identical over 8 bases. CDR3 length: 16 amino acids. Germline CDR1 is MNHEY and CDR2 is SVGEGT. With V trimmed by 6 bases and J by 1 base, 7 bases remained unmatched.